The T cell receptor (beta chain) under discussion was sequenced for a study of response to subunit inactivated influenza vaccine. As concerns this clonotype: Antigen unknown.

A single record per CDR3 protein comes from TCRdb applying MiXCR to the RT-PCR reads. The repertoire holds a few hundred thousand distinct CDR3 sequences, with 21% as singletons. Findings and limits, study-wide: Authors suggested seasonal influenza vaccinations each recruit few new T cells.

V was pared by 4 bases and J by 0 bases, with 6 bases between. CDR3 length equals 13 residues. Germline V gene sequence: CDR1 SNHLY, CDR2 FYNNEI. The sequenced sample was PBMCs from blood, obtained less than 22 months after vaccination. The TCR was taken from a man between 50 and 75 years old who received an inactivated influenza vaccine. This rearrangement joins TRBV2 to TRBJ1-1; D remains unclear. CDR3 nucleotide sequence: TGTGCCAGCAGTGGTGATATGAACACTGAAGCTTTCTTT. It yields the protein CASSGDMNTEAFF. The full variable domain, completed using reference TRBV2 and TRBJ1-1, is EPEVTQTPSHQVTQMGQEVILRCVPISNHLYFYWYRQILGQKVEFLVSFYNNEISEKSEIFDDQFSVERPDGSNFTLKIRSTKLEDSAMYFCASSGDMNTEAFFGQGTRLTVV.